This T cell receptor beta chain was documented in a study of shared clonotypes between healthy human individuals. General observations from the study: Naive subsets, compared against memory subsets, generally had larger estimated richness values.

The repertoire was sequenced with immunoSEQ multiplex PCR; TCRdb's copy has only in-frame clones and lacks some. The data contain about 1.5 million clones, 95% to 99% of them singletons. Points on this clone: Its antigen is not identified.

V dropped 2 bases and J dropped 6 bases, with 10 bases sitting between them. This CDR3 is 13 amino acids long. Germline-derived CDR1 and CDR2 are SGHTA and FQGNSA. Material for sequencing was naive CD4+ T cells sorted from blood. Subset noted: CD45RA+ positively selected. The TCR comes from a man younger than 45 in good health. The rearrangement uses TRBV7-2 and TRBJ1-1; D might be TRBD1 (5 bases). The CDR3 region has the DNA TGTGCCAGCAGCTTACATAGGGGCGCTGAAGCTTTCTTT. Translated: CASSLHRGAEAFF.